A selection of T cell receptor beta chains follows, all from one sample in a study of blood T cell repertoires in COVID-19. The repertoire was sequenced with immunoSEQ multiplex PCR; TCRdb's copy has only in-frame clones and lacks some. This repertoire shows tens of thousands of clones, 78% found once; its top ten account for 6.3%. The specimen sequenced was peripheral blood. The source is a man in his 70s with COVID-19, enrolled during active disease. CDR3s include the opening cysteine and the closing phenylalanine or tryptophan. A D gene is named only where the DNA matches it firmly. Size is stated for part of the rows, as once, few or many counts, or as a class when the clone is expanded.

TRBV5-1	TRBJ2-1	TRBD2	.	CASSLDYSTQGTSGSRNEQFF	TGCGCCAGCAGCCTAGACTACTCGACGCAGGGAACTAGCGGGAGTCGCAATGAGCAGTTCTTC
TRBV6-4	TRBJ2-1	TRBD2	many	CASSDGLAGGNEQFF	TGTGCCAGCAGTGACGGACTAGCGGGAGGCAATGAGCAGTTCTTC
TRBV6-5	TRBJ2-7	.	few	CASSYSPTPTSYEQYF	TGTGCCAGCAGTTACTCGCCGACACCAACCTCCTACGAGCAGTACTTC
TRBV6-5	TRBJ2-1	.	.	CASRTDQGNPQTFF	TGTGCCAGCAGGACCGACCAGGGGAATCCCCAGACGTTCTTC
TRBV6-6	TRBJ1-6	.	.	CASRVSGDSPLHF	TGTGCCAGCAGAGTGTCTGGAGATTCACCCCTCCACTTT
TRBV7-9	TRBJ2-5	TRBD2	once	CASSLGTSGSQETQYF	TGTGCCAGCAGCTTAGGGACTAGCGGGTCCCAAGAGACCCAGTACTTC
TRBV7-2	TRBJ2-7	.	.	CASSFYSSYEQYF	TGTGCCAGCAGCTTTTACAGCTCCTACGAGCAGTACTTC
TRBV7-9	TRBJ1-2	.	.	CASTQTTGPYGYTF	TGTGCCAGCACGCAAACCACAGGGCCCTATGGCTACACCTTC
TRBV10-3	TRBJ2-7	TRBD2	.	CAISESGGTRIAGGTYEQYF	TGTGCCATCAGTGAGTCCGGGGGGACAAGGATAGCGGGAGGAACCTACGAGCAGTACTTC
TRBV30	TRBJ2-7	.	few	CAWSTLATEQYF	TGTGCCTGGAGCACCTTAGCTACGGAGCAGTACTTC
TRBV2	TRBJ2-2	TRBD2	.	CASRRGGAGTGELFF	TGTGCCAGCAGACGCGGGGGGGCCGGGACCGGGGAGCTGTTTTTT
TRBV2	TRBJ1-5	.	.	CASSEEQNNQPQHF	TGTGCCAGCAGTGAGGAACAGAACAATCAGCCCCAGCATTTT
TRBV11-3	TRBJ2-3	TRBD2	.	CASRHTSGGVGDTQYF	TGTGCCAGCAGACACACTAGCGGGGGGGTCGGAGATACGCAGTATTTT
TRBV6-2/TRBV6-3	TRBJ1-2	.	.	CASSDLGGGHYGYTF	TGTGCCAGCAGTGATCTCGGGGGGGGCCACTATGGCTACACCTTC
TRBV7-2	TRBJ2-7	TRBD1	.	CASSLVGQGYYEQYF	TGTGCCAGCAGCTTAGTGGGACAGGGATACTACGAGCAGTACTTC
TRBV15	TRBJ2-5	TRBD1	.	CATSGVGGGETQYF	TGTGCCACCAGCGGGGTAGGGGGCGGGGAGACCCAGTACTTC
TRBV20-1	TRBJ2-1	TRBD2	.	CSASALAGVRDEQFF	TGCAGTGCCAGTGCGCTAGCGGGAGTAAGGGATGAGCAGTTCTTC
TRBV5-5	TRBJ1-6	.	once	CASLVGLINSPLHF	TGTGCCAGTCTTGTAGGACTTATAAATTCACCCCTCCACTTT
TRBV10-3	TRBJ1-3	.	.	CAITDTGNTIYF	TGTGCCATCACGGACACTGGAAACACCATATATTTT
TRBV6-6	TRBJ1-6	TRBD1	.	CASSYSGQGARSPLHF	TGTGCCAGCAGTTACTCCGGACAGGGGGCTCGGTCACCCCTCCACTTT
TRBV19	TRBJ2-3	.	.	CASPGLPYTDTQYF	TGTGCCAGTCCAGGACTACCCTACACAGATACGCAGTATTTT
TRBV29-1	TRBJ1-2	TRBD1	.	CSVEGTAKYGYTF	TGCAGCGTTGAGGGGACAGCGAAATATGGCTACACCTTC
TRBV12-3/TRBV12-4	TRBJ2-1	.	.	CASSLRVHNEQFF	TGTGCCAGCAGCCTCAGGGTGCACAATGAGCAGTTCTTC
TRBV25-1	TRBJ2-7	TRBD2	.	CASSEYLGRGEQYF	TGTGCCAGCAGTGAATACCTTGGGAGGGGCGAGCAGTACTTC
TRBV7-9	TRBJ1-1	.	.	CASNGNTEAFF	TGTGCCAGCAACGGGAACACTGAAGCTTTCTTT
TRBV2	TRBJ1-3	.	.	CASSEANTIYF	TGTGCCAGCAGTGAGGCTAACACCATATATTTT
TRBV11-2	TRBJ2-2	.	.	CASSSNTGFGGELFF	TGTGCCAGCAGCTCAAATACAGGGTTTGGCGGGGAGCTGTTTTTT
TRBV14	TRBJ2-2	TRBD1	.	CASPPPGPGTENTGELFF	TGTGCCAGCCCCCCGCCGGGGCCGGGGACAGAGAACACCGGGGAGCTGTTTTTT
TRBV19	TRBJ1-5	.	.	CASISSYSNQPQHF	TGTGCCAGTATTTCCTCCTATAGCAATCAGCCCCAGCATTTT
TRBV5-1	TRBJ1-1	.	.	CASSAQVTGNTEAFF	TGCGCCAGCAGCGCGCAAGTAACAGGGAACACTGAAGCTTTCTTT
TRBV5-1	TRBJ1-2	TRBD1	.	CASSYGQGYTF	TGCGCCAGCAGCTACGGACAGGGATACACCTTC
TRBV4-2	TRBJ2-1	.	.	CASSQDRRRGRGYNEQFF	TGTGCCAGCAGCCAAGATCGGCGGCGCGGTAGGGGCTACAATGAGCAGTTCTTC
TRBV28	TRBJ1-5	.	.	CASSLGGNSNQPQHF	TGTGCCAGCAGTTTAGGCGGGAATAGCAATCAGCCCCAGCATTTT
TRBV6-1	TRBJ2-3	TRBD2	.	CASSLAGDTDTQYF	TGTGCCAGCAGTTTAGCGGGGGACACAGATACGCAGTATTTT
TRBV28	TRBJ1-5	.	.	CASRGMGGLRNQPQHF	TGTGCCAGCAGGGGGATGGGGGGGTTAAGGAATCAGCCCCAGCATTTT
TRBV7-9	TRBJ1-2	.	.	CASSLYGGEYLGGYTF	TGTGCCAGCAGCTTATACGGGGGGGAATATCTGGGTGGCTACACCTTC
TRBV27	TRBJ2-7	TRBD2	.	CASSQRNLAGVGEQYF	TGTGCCAGCAGTCAACGAAATCTAGCGGGAGTGGGTGAGCAGTACTTC
TRBV4-3	TRBJ1-1	.	few	CASSQRRANTEAFF	TGCGCCAGCAGCCAGCGCAGGGCGAACACTGAAGCTTTCTTT
TRBV2	TRBJ2-5	.	few	CASSDQGGLSETQYF	TGTGCCAGCAGTGACCAGGGAGGTCTATCCGAGACCCAGTACTTC
TRBV7-2	TRBJ2-2	.	.	CASSLGTATGELFF	TGTGCCAGCAGCTTAGGGACAGCCACCGGGGAGCTGTTTTTT
TRBV7-2	TRBJ2-3	TRBD2	.	CASSRLGLAGVYSTDTQYF	TGTGCCAGCAGTCGCCTAGGACTAGCGGGAGTTTATAGTACAGATACGCAGTATTTT
TRBV5-6	TRBJ2-3	.	.	CASSPEGGISTDTQYF	TGTGCCAGCAGCCCGGAAGGGGGAATTAGCACAGATACGCAGTATTTT